This entry lists 14 T cell receptor beta chains sequenced from one sample in a study of blood T cell repertoires in COVID-19. Sequencing used immunoSEQ multiplex PCR; TCRdb keeps in-frame clones, though not all of them. This table holds more than 65,000 clones, 84% found once. Sequencing used peripheral blood. These receptor sequences come from a human donor in a cohort sampled during active COVID-19.

This rearrangement joins TRBV5-1 to TRBJ1-4; D remains unclear. This CDR3 is built from 15 residues. The germline V gene encodes CDR1 SGHRS and CDR2 YFSETQ. The V gene lost 0 bases and the J gene lost 0 bases, with 6 bases spanning the gap. Written as DNA, the CDR3 is TGCGCCAGCAGCTTGGGTACAACAACTAATGAAAAACTGTTTTTT. Protein: CASSLGTTTNEKLFF. Supplemented by reference TRBV5-1 and TRBJ1-4, the full variable domain reads KAGVTQTPRYLIKTRGQQVTLSCSPISGHRSVSWYQQTPGQGLQFLFEYFSETQRNKGNFPGRFSGRQFSNSRSEMNVSTLELGDSALYLCASSLGTTTNEKLFFGSGTQLSVL.

The V gene is TRBV3-1 (or the pseudogene TRBV3-2), the J gene TRBJ2-1, with 9 nucleotides matching TRBD1. The CDR3 has 18 residues. Per the germline V gene, CDR1 is LGHDT and CDR2 is YNNKEL (reference sequence). With 1 base clipped from V and 7 bases from J, the junction kept 14 bases outside the gene matches. CDR3 DNA: TGTGCCAGCAGCCAAGTCCGAGATCGCGGGACAGGGCCAAATGAGCAGTTCTTC. Protein: CASSQVRDRGTGPNEQFF.

The J gene is TRBJ1-1, the V gene TRBV5-1; D unresolved. Looked up from germline, CDR1 is SGHRS and CDR2 is YFSETQ. Trimming took off 6 bases at V and 0 bases at J, with 12 bases between the two ends. The CDR3 is made up of 14 amino acids. CDR3 nucleotide sequence: TGCGCCAGCAAGATAGCAGATTTGAACACTGAAGCTTTCTTT. It is translated as CASKIADLNTEAFF.

This clone was detected only a few times. The V gene is TRBV3-1 (or the pseudogene TRBV3-2), the J gene TRBJ1-2, with 7 bases matching TRBD1. Germline CDR1 and CDR2: LGHDT and YNNKEL (reference sequence). CDR3 size: 12 residues. Trimming cost V 6 bases and J 7 bases; bases outside gene matches: 5. The CDR3 nucleotides are TGTGCCAGCAGGGGCCCAGGGGGTGGCTACACCTTC. This translates into CASRGPGGGYTF.

The V gene is TRBV6-1, the J gene TRBJ2-1; a weak D match, TRBD1 (5 bases). This CDR3 comprises 13 residues. The germline gives CDR1 MNHNS, CDR2 SASEGT. V was clipped by 2 bases and J by 10 bases, with 12 bases between them. The DNA for the CDR3 is TGTGCCAGCAGTGAACAGGCGACAGCCGAGCAGTTCTTC. Translated: CASSEQATAEQFF.

V is TRBV7-9 and J is TRBJ1-4; the D is unclear. The CDR3 is 13 amino acids. Germline V gene data show CDR1 as SEHNR and CDR2 as FQNEAQ (reference sequence). V was pared by 6 bases and J by 8 bases, with 13 bases between. The CDR3 sequence is CASRRRVEEKLFF. CDR3 coding DNA: TGTGCCAGCAGAAGGCGGGTGGAGGAAAAACTGTTTTTT.

The chain joins TRBV7-9 to TRBJ1-5; D gene ambiguous. Germline V CDR1 and CDR2: SEHNR, FQNEAQ (reference sequence). V was trimmed by 2 bases and J by 3 bases, leaving 14 bases between them. This CDR3 is built from 16 residues. CDR3 amino acids: CASSLMAWSPNQPQHF. CDR3 DNA sequence: TGTGCCAGCAGCTTAATGGCTTGGTCACCCAATCAGCCCCAGCATTTT.

The rearrangement uses TRBV30 and TRBJ1-1; D is unresolved. V was pared by 4 bases and J by 5 bases, with 11 bases between. The CDR3 runs to 12 residues. CDR1 is GTSNPN, CDR2 SVGIG, per germline (reference sequence). CDR3 bases: TGTGCCTGGACGTCTGGTAGAACTGAAGCTTTCTTT. It encodes CAWTSGRTEAFF.

The chain has TRBV18 and TRBJ2-3, with D possibly TRBD1 on 6 matching bases. V was shortened by 6 bases and J by 0 bases, with 16 bases between the two germline ends. The CDR3 loop spans 16 amino acids. From germline, CDR1 is KGHSH and CDR2 LQKENI. CDR3 protein: CASSKARGQSTDTQYF. CDR3 sequence (DNA): TGTGCCAGCTCTAAAGCCAGGGGACAAAGCACAGATACGCAGTATTTT.

This chain connects TRBV5-1 to TRBJ1-4, with TRBD1 matching 8 bases. J gave up 7 bases and V 4 bases, and 6 bases lay outside the gene matches. This CDR3 region has 14 residues. Germline assignment: CDR1 SGHRS and CDR2 YFSETQ. CDR3 amino acids: CASSEQGVGEKLFF. The CDR3 DNA is TGCGCCAGCAGCGAACAGGGGGTTGGTGAAAAACTGTTTTTT.

The CDR3 reads CATSPGQYNEQFF. The CDR3, as DNA: TGTGCCACCAGCCCGGGACAGTACAATGAGCAGTTCTTC. The V and J genes are TRBV24-1 and TRBJ2-1; 7 bases match TRBD1. The CDR3 is made up of 13 amino acids. The J segment lost 4 bases and the V segment lost 7 bases, leaving 3 bases of the junction unmatched. Germline lookup yields CDR1 KGHDR and CDR2 SFDVKD.

The V call is TRBV5-1, the J call TRBJ2-7; 9 bases are shared with TRBD1. The CDR3 covers 13 residues. CDR1 and CDR2 from the germline V gene are SGHRS and YFSETQ. Trimming at V came to 0 bases and at J to 11 bases, leaving 6 bases not matched to a gene. The CDR3 nucleotides read TGCGCCAGCAGCTTGGGGGGACAGGGAATGAAGTACTTC. Translated, it gives CASSLGGQGMKYF.

The rearrangement uses TRBV21-1 and TRBJ2-1; TRBD2 is the table's D call, not checked against the DNA. TRBV21-1 is a documented pseudogene. This CDR3 is built from 16 residues. The CDR3 nucleotides read TGTGCCAGCAGCAGTCTCGAGGGCGGGAGGGCGAATGAGCAGTTCTTC. Encoded protein: CASSSLEGGRANEQFF.

This clone was counted a few times. V usage is TRBV11-2 and J usage is TRBJ1-6; a possible D gene is TRBD1 (6 bases). Germline assignment: CDR1 SGHAT and CDR2 FQNNGV. This CDR3 has 17 residues. V lost 0 bases to trimming and J lost 7 bases, with 16 bases between them. The CDR3 reads CASSLEGLGARNSPLHF. The CDR3, as DNA: TGTGCCAGCAGCTTAGAAGGATTGGGGGCAAGGAATTCACCCCTCCACTTT.